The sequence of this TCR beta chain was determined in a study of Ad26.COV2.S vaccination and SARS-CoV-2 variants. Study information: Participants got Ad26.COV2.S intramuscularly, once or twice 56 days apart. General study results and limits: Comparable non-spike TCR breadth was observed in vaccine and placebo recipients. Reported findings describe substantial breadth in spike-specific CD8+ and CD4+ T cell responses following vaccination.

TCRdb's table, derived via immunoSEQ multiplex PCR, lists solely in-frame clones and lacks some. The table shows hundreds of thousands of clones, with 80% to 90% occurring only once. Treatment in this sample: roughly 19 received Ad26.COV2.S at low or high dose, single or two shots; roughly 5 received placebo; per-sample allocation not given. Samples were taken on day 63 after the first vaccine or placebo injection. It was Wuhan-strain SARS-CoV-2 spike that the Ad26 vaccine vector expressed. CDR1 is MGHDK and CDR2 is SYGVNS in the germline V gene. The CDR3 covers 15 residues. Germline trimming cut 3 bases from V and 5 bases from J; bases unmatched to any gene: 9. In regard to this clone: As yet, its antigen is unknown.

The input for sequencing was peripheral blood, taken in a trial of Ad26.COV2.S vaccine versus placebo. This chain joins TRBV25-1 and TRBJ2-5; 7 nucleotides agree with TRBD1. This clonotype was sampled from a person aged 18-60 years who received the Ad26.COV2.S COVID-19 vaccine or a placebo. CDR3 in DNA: TGTGCCAGCAGTGATTTAAAGGGGGCGCAGGAGACCCAGTACTTC. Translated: CASSDLKGAQETQYF.